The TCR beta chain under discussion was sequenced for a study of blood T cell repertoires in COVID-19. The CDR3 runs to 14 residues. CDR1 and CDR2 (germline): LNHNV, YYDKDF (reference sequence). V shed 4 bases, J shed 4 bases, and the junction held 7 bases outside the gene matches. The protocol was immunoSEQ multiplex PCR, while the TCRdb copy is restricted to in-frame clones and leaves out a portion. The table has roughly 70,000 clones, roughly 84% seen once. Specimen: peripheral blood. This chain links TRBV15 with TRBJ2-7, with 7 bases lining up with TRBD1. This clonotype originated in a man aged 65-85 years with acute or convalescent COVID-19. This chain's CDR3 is CATSKRQGLYEQYF. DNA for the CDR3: TGTGCCACCAGCAAACGACAGGGCCTTTACGAGCAGTACTTC.